This T cell receptor (beta chain) was profiled in a study of T cells in Graves' hyperthyroidism and ophthalmopathy (dated by TCRdb to 2018 to 2020). Concerning the study at large: Peripheral blood samples were taken at the time of initial diagnosis, prior to any treatment. TCR V-J signatures able to tell the groups apart were searched for in a discovery cohort of 100 or so patients, of whom over 40 had Graves' ophthalmopathy and roughly 59 had stable Graves' hyperthyroidism. After blood sampling, hyperthyroidism patients were treated with methimazole at a starting dose of 30 mg daily, and ophthalmopathy patients were treated with high-dose intravenous methylprednisolone. According to the paper, TCR Vbeta CDR3 sequencing was carried out on over 130 peripheral blood samples, which came from about 45 ophthalmopathy, 70 to 80 hyperthyroidism and about 17 progressor patients. Prospective prediction of ophthalmopathy was tested in an independent validation cohort of 18 hyperthyroidism patients and some 17 patients who later progressed to ophthalmopathy. The 95 to 100 discovery patients were randomly divided into training and test sets at a 7:3 ratio. In roughly six Graves' hyperthyroidism patients, the study also compared T-cell repertoires from thyroid tissue with T-cell repertoires from blood. Beyond this particular receptor, the publication reports: No statistical method was used to fix the sample size in advance, and group allocation was not hidden from the investigators. Most expanded thyroid clonotypes (frequency above 0.001) were also detected in blood, suggesting blood repertoires may reflect thyroid immune responses. A 13 V-J signature model separated ophthalmopathy from stable hyperthyroidism, with nearly 90% sensitivity and roughly 81% specificity in cross-validation and 80%/75% in testing. In validation, the model predicted progression to ophthalmopathy with over 60% sensitivity and 72% to 75% specificity, a median of about six months before onset.

This clonotype was seen many times. The clone's antigen remains unknown. The record has no base qualities; no much larger clone is one base away. CDR1 and CDR2 are drawn from the germline V gene: SGHTA, FQGNSA. Measured from the cysteine to the phenylalanine, the CDR3 is 14 residues long. The entry retains the CDR3 DNA only, 42 bases that are in frame from base 1. V sheds 6 bases and J sheds 8 bases, leaving 17 bases between their ends. TCR beta CDR3 regions were amplified from RNA transcripts. The TCR CDR3 was subjected to a first round of RT-PCR using the HTBI primer set and the Qiagen OneStep RT-PCR kit. Libraries were constructed in a second round of multiplex PCR, after which size selection and purification were performed. The libraries were sequenced on an Illumina HiSeq2000 using paired-end 100 bp reads. Per the source publication's procedure: SOAPnuke was used to process the raw data, throwing out any read that contained adapters or uncalled bases, had a mean Phred below 15, or lacked an exact constant-primer or identifier match. COPE v1.2.5 was used to merge the high-quality paired reads, and each unique nucleotide sequence was defined as a clonotype. MiTCR v1.1 was used to align the clonotypes against IMGT TRBV, TRBD and TRBJ reference segments. The analysis was restricted to V-J combinations with a frequency above 0.0001, which together covered just over 98% of the repertoires. The TCS score was defined as F50 (clonal expansion) divided by E x V (chaos), with BLOSUM62-based TCRdist calculated between CDR3 peptides within each V-J. Welch's t-statistics and random forest reduced around 550 V-J features to 13, which were used in a naive Bayes classifier (R e1071). TCRdb reanalyzed the raw reads on its own, using fastp at Q25 for trimming and MiXCR for clone calling, and kept in-frame beta chains. For every CDR3 protein sequence, its rows merge into one entry that carries the most common genes and DNA. TCRdb, rather than the study authors, made the V and J calls. This sample comprises approximately 600,000 distinct CDR3 sequences, 13% to 15% of them detected only once. Together, the top ten hold over 6% of the sample.

Ophthalmopathy patients had moderately to severely active disease, Clinical Activity Score of at least 3, NOSPECS grade of at least 4, and duration under 3 months. Any patient with an uncontrolled infection, another autoimmune disease, pregnancy or lactation was excluded. Clinical symptoms, serum thyroxine and TRAb, thyroid ultrasound, and orbital computed tomography formed the basis for the diagnoses. PBMCs were separated from approximately 9.9 ml of fresh peripheral blood using Ficoll-Paque density gradient centrifugation. Total RNA was extracted using Trizol reagent, and RNA quality was assessed on an Agilent 2100 Bioanalyzer.

The rearranged segments are TRBV7-2 and TRBJ2-1; TRBD2 is a weak D gene call, 6 bases matching. Sequencing was carried out using blood. This receptor was identified in a woman aged 18 to 35 with Graves' ophthalmopathy. Here is the DNA: TGTGCCAGCAGTCCGGACTATGGAAGGGATGAGCAGTTCTTC. This is translated as CASSPDYGRDEQFF. With all but the CDR3 taken from the reference TRBV7-2 and TRBJ2-1 genes, the full variable domain is: GAGVSQSPSNKVTEKGKDVELRCDPISGHTALYWYRQSLGQGLEFLIYFQGNSAPDKSGLPSDRFSAERTGGSVSTLTIQRTQQEDSAVYLCASSPDYGRDEQFFGPGTRLTVL.